A selection of T cell receptor beta chains follows, all from one sample in a study of blood T cell repertoires in COVID-19. TCRdb's table, derived via immunoSEQ multiplex PCR, lists solely in-frame clones and lacks some. The repertoire holds some 490,000 clones, with 70% to 90% as singletons. The sequencing sample was made of peripheral blood. These TCRs come from a human donor in a cohort sampled during active COVID-19. Each CDR3 is given without its conserved first and last residue. The order of the fields is D gene, V gene, CDR3 protein. A D gene is named only where the DNA matches it firmly.

>-|TRBV2
ASSERRNEKLF
>-|TRBV7-3
ASSYSPQETQY
>TRBD1|TRBV7-9
ASSPRQGSSYEQY
>-|TRBV19
ASSIEQRREQF
>TRBD2|TRBV11-2
ASSRTGTSHYNEQF
>TRBD1|TRBV6-4
ATGTGGLNEQF
>TRBD1|TRBV2
ASEITGGGSPQH
>-|TRBV7-7
ASGDSFFQTQY
>TRBD1|TRBV28
ASSQTGGRTDTQY
>-|TRBV7-9
ASSLLSSYGYT
>-|TRBV3-1/TRBV3-2
ASSQSQREARSRNEQY
>TRBD2|TRBV18
ASSFDLERRGNYNEQF
>-|TRBV29-1
SVDGSGYSYNEQF
>TRBD1|TRBV7-2
ASSIGTVAYEQY
>-|TRBV27
ASNFDTQGDTEAF
>-|TRBV5-1
ASSWGQGIGTDTQY
>-|TRBV6-5
ASSQGHQEWEKLF
>TRBD2|TRBV9
ASSALLAGGEQF
>-|TRBV12-3/TRBV12-4
ASTLGGQETQY
>TRBD1|TRBV3-1/TRBV3-2
ASSQDRGETQY
>-|TRBV6-6
ASSSGNQPQH
>TRBD2|TRBV6-7
ASSYALAGGRVSTDTQY
>-|TRBV5-1
ASTLGGSYNEQF
>-|TRBV2
ASRRGGGNEKLF
>TRBD1|TRBV18
ASSPAAGQGLYGYT
>-|TRBV3-1/TRBV3-2
ASSQQGINEKLF
>-|TRBV19
ASSIPQGSPAGNIQY
>-|TRBV25-1
ASSERGGQAYGYT
>-|TRBV4-2
ASSQVLQTNTEAF
>TRBD1|TRBV28
ASSLQGTGANVLT
>TRBD1|TRBV10-3
AIAGTGGADGELF
>-|TRBV19
ASSLLQGEQY
>-|TRBV6-5
ATNPRGGRKKLF
>TRBD2|TRBV6-2/TRBV6-3
ASSSILAGGLREQF
>TRBD1|TRBV6-6
ASSPLTGPYEQY
>TRBD2|TRBV18
ASSPTAFAGGPADTQY
>-|TRBV4-1
ASSQATEKLF
>TRBD2|TRBV28
ASYKREAETQY
>-|TRBV19
ASSKSENSGNTIY
>-|TRBV10-3
AISESGVGLNTQY